The 20 T cell receptor beta chains in this list originate from one sample, sequenced in a study of blood T cell repertoires in COVID-19. The data were produced by immunoSEQ multiplex PCR, yet TCRdb's version contains in-frame clones alone and is incomplete. The sample records some 240,000 clones, approximately 90% being singletons. Sequenced material: peripheral blood. The receptors shown here come from a man aged 55-75 years with COVID-19, enrolled during active disease.

The rearrangement links TRBV6-2 or TRBV6-3 to TRBJ1-6; D unclear. Trimming removed 0 bases from V and 7 bases from J, with 7 bases in between. The CDR3 sequence is 14 residues long. CDR1 and CDR2 from the germline V gene are MNHEY and SVGEGT. CDR3 in amino acids: CASSYSTWNSPLHF. CDR3 coding DNA: TGTGCCAGCAGTTACTCGACTTGGAATTCACCCCTCCACTTT.

The rearrangement uses TRBV6-2 or TRBV6-3 and TRBJ1-2; TRBD1 aligns across 9 bases. CDR3 length: 16 residues. Germline CDR1 is MNHEY and CDR2 is SVGEGT. V trimming: 5 bases; J trimming: 0 bases; junction bases outside the gene matches: 7. CDR3 nucleotide sequence: TGTGCCAGCAGTGGAACAGGGGGCTATTCTAACTATGGCTACACCTTC. Amino acid sequence: CASSGTGGYSNYGYTF.

The rearrangement joins TRBV19 to TRBJ2-5; the D is unclear. V was cut by 3 bases and J by 5 bases, with 4 bases left in between. Germline CDR1 reads LNHDA; CDR2 reads SQIVND (reference sequence). This CDR3 is built from 11 residues. This CDR3 reads CASSISETQYF. For the CDR3, the DNA is TGTGCCAGTAGTATCTCGGAGACCCAGTACTTC.

The gene calls are TRBV29-1 and TRBJ2-7; possibly TRBD2 for D (7 bases). V was pared by 7 bases and J by 3 bases, with 16 bases between. This CDR3 spans 13 amino acids. Looked up from germline, CDR1 is SQVTM and CDR2 is ANQGSEA. The CDR3 is CSAPRGGSYEQYF. CDR3 in DNA: TGCAGCGCCCCGAGGGGGGGGAGCTACGAGCAGTACTTC.

The chain recombines TRBV7-2 with TRBJ2-1; D might be TRBD2 (5 bases). V dropped 1 base and J dropped 2 bases, with 12 bases sitting between them. This CDR3 comprises 16 residues. Germline values: CDR1 SGHTA, CDR2 FQGNSA. The DNA of the CDR3 is TGTGCCAGCAGCTTAGGGGCCCTAGCCCCCTACAATGAGCAGTTCTTC. Translating it yields CASSLGALAPYNEQFF.

The chain recombines TRBV9 with TRBJ2-1; D may be TRBD2 (5 bases). Germline V CDR1 and CDR2: SGDLS, YYNGEE. V lost 2 bases to trimming and J lost 2 bases, with 11 bases between them. The CDR3 runs 15 residues. For the CDR3, the DNA is TGTGCCAGCAGCGTCCTAGCCTCTACCTACAATGAGCAGTTCTTC. Translation gives CASSVLASTYNEQFF.

The chain combines TRBV7-9 with TRBJ1-6, with 10 bases that match TRBD1. There are 15 residues in the CDR3. Germline CDR1 SEHNR, CDR2 FQNEAQ (reference sequence). J lost 7 bases, V lost 5 bases, and 5 bases had no gene match. The CDR3 protein is CASSLGTGENSPLHF. The CDR3 DNA sequence: TGTGCCAGCAGCCTCGGGACAGGGGAAAATTCACCCCTCCACTTT.

This chain uses TRBV28 with TRBJ1-1; 10 positions agree with TRBD1. J lost 3 bases, V lost 6 bases, and 10 bases had no gene match. The CDR3 length is 16 residues. Germline loops: CDR1 MDHEN, CDR2 SYDVKM. The CDR3 loop is CASSSRDRGLDTEAFF. Here the CDR3 DNA reads TGTGCCAGCAGCTCGCGGGACAGGGGCTTGGACACTGAAGCTTTCTTT.

V gene TRBV24-1 combines with J gene TRBJ2-1, with 12 nucleotides matching TRBD2. Germline CDR1 is KGHDR and CDR2 is SFDVKD. The trim removed 9 bases at V and 6 bases at J, leaving 8 bases unmatched. CDR3 length equals 15 residues. The CDR3 loop is CATGQTSGRVNEQFF. CDR3 bases: TGTGCCACCGGCCAGACTAGCGGGAGAGTCAATGAGCAGTTCTTC.

V is TRBV3-1 (or the pseudogene TRBV3-2) and J is TRBJ1-1, with a weak D call TRBD1 (6 bases). Looked up from germline, CDR1 is LGHDT and CDR2 is YNNKEL (reference sequence). With 4 bases removed from V and 6 bases from J, the gap between germline ends came to 15 bases. The CDR3 loop spans 14 amino acids. The CDR3 region has the DNA TGTGCCAGCAGCCCCTCTACACAGGGTTCTGAAGCTTTCTTT. Encoded protein: CASSPSTQGSEAFF.

The chain combines TRBV7-8 with TRBJ1-5; 7 bases map to TRBD1. The CDR3 is 16 residues long. Per the germline V gene, CDR1 is SGHVS and CDR2 is FQNEAQ. V shed 3 bases, J shed 3 bases, and the junction held 8 bases outside the gene matches. CDR3 protein: CASSLEGTVSNQPQHF. DNA of the CDR3: TGTGCCAGCAGCTTGGAGGGGACAGTGTCCAATCAGCCCCAGCATTTT.

The V gene is TRBV10-1, the J gene TRBJ2-1; TRBD2 matches 8 bases. Germline lookup yields CDR1 WNHNN and CDR2 SYGVQD (reference sequence). The CDR3 covers 15 residues. The ends lost 2 bases at V and 4 bases at J; junction bases unmatched: 4. CDR3 loop: CASSETRLAYNEQFF. The CDR3 DNA reads TGCGCCAGCAGTGAGACACGACTAGCGTACAATGAGCAGTTCTTC.

The rearrangement links TRBV19 to TRBJ2-4, with a weak D call TRBD1 (5 bases). This CDR3 spans 17 amino acids. Germline V CDR1 and CDR2: LNHDA, SQIVND (reference sequence). Trimming stripped 0 bases from V and 4 bases from J, with 16 bases between. CDR3 sequence: CASSIEKGILSKNIQYF. Here the CDR3 DNA reads TGTGCCAGTAGTATAGAGAAGGGGATCCTCAGTAAAAACATTCAGTACTTC.

The chain joins TRBV5-1 to TRBJ1-6; 7 bases are a match to TRBD1. The J segment lost 9 bases and the V segment lost 4 bases, leaving 10 bases of the junction unmatched. Looked up from germline, CDR1 is SGHRS and CDR2 is YFSETQ. There are 15 residues in the CDR3. In nucleotides, the CDR3 is TGCGCCAGCAGCAACCGGGACAGTAGTAGTTCACCCCTCCACTTT. It codes for CASSNRDSSSSPLHF.

This chain joins TRBV5-4 and TRBJ2-7, with D perhaps matching TRBD2 (6 bases). The CDR3 is made up of 15 amino acids. In germline, CDR1 is SGHNT, CDR2 YYREEE (reference sequence). The V and J ends lost 0 bases and 3 bases respectively, with 13 bases between them. In DNA, the CDR3 is TGTGCCAGCAGCTTGGGACTAGAAGCCCTCTACGAGCAGTACTTC. Translating gives CASSLGLEALYEQYF.

V gene TRBV2 combines with J gene TRBJ2-3; 10 positions agree with TRBD2. CDR3 size: 18 residues. Germline trimming cut 3 bases from V and 1 base from J; bases unmatched to any gene: 10. Germline CDR1 is SNHLY and CDR2 is FYNNEI. Here the CDR3 reads CASSDQAGGITRTDTQYF. The CDR3 nucleotides read TGTGCCAGCAGTGACCAAGCGGGGGGGATTACCCGCACAGATACGCAGTATTTT.

The V and J genes are TRBV11-3 and TRBJ2-5; 14 nucleotides agree with TRBD2. This CDR3 has 16 amino acids. The germline CDR1 and CDR2 sequences are SGHNT and YENEEA. V lost 3 bases, J lost 2 bases, and 2 bases stayed unmatched. The CDR3 here is CASSFRTSGGQETQYF. CDR3 in DNA: TGTGCCAGCAGCTTCCGGACTAGCGGGGGGCAAGAGACCCAGTACTTC.

The rearrangement uses TRBV14 and TRBJ2-2; 8 bases match TRBD2. Germline CDR1 reads SGHDN; CDR2 reads FVKESK. With V trimmed by 8 bases and J by 6 bases, 14 bases remained unmatched. The CDR3 spans 16 residues. CDR3 nucleotides: TGTGCCAGCGCCGTCCAGTGGAGCGGGAGAGCCGGGGAGCTGTTTTTT. Encoded protein: CASAVQWSGRAGELFF.

The chain has TRBV7-2 and TRBJ2-1; possible D gene TRBD1, 6 bases. The germline CDR1 and CDR2 sequences are SGHTA and FQGNSA. This CDR3 is 15 amino acids long. Trimming left V 0 bases short and J 3 bases short, with 9 bases between. The CDR3 sequence: CASSLAGANYNEQFF. DNA for the CDR3: TGTGCCAGCAGCTTAGCGGGGGCAAACTACAATGAGCAGTTCTTC.

The chain is built from TRBV10-2 and TRBJ1-1, with D perhaps TRBD1 (6 bases). In germline, CDR1 is WSHSY, CDR2 SAAADI. This CDR3 has 13 residues. With 2 bases removed from V and 5 bases from J, the gap between germline ends came to 9 bases. CDR3 sequence (DNA): TGCGCCAGCAGTGAGACCAGGGGTACTGAAGCTTTCTTT. Protein product: CASSETRGTEAFF.